This T cell receptor beta chain comes out of a study of shared clonotypes between healthy human individuals. General study results and limits: Owing to a small donor count, the genetic and exposure-history diversity represented was limited.

The CDR3 has 14 residues. V lost 3 bases, J lost 5 bases, and 4 bases stayed unmatched. The V gene's germline CDR1 is SQVTM and CDR2 ANQGSEA. Naive CD8 cells lacked CD45RO and underwent positive selection for CCR7, leaving out terminally differentiated effector memory CD45RA+ cells. HIV-negative, healthy adults without recent acute infections or vaccinations were the donors. Several immunoSEQ 96-well plates shared each subset's DNA, each plate a replicate. TCRdb's copy holds only in-frame clones and misses some; the assay was immunoSEQ multiplex PCR. The table has 600,000 or so clones, approximately 95% seen once. Comment on this clone: Its antigen remains unidentified.

What was sequenced was naive CD8+ T cells sorted from blood. The rearrangement uses TRBV29-1 and TRBJ2-2, with 9 bases identical to TRBD2. This TCR derives from a woman in her thirties in good health. CDR3: CSVDSGSGTGELFF. CDR3 bases: TGCAGCGTTGATAGCGGGAGCGGTACCGGGGAGCTGTTTTTT.